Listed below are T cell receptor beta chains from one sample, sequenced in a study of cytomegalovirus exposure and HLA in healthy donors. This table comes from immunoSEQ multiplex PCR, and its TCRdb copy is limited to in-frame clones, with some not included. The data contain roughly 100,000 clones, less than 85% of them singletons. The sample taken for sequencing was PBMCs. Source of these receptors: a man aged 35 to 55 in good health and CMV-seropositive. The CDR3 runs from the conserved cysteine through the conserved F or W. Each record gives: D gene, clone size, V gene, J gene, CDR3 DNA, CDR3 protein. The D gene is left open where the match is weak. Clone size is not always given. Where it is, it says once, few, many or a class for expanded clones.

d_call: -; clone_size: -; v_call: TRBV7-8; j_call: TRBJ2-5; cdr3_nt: TGTGCCAGCAGCTTAGAAGTCTTCAGGGAGACCCAGTACTTC; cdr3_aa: CASSLEVFRETQYF
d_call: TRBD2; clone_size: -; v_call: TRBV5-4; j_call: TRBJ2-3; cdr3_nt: TGTGCCAGCAGCTCGGGGGGGGCGGGAGTGCCCTTTCATACGCAGTATTTT; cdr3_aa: CASSSGGAGVPFHTQYF
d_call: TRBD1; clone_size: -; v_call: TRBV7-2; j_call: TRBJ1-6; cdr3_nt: TGTGCCAGCAGCTTAGAAGGGGGCGGTTCACCCCTCCACTTT; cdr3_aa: CASSLEGGGSPLHF
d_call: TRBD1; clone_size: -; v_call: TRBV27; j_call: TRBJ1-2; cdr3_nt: TGTGCCAGCGGTCAAGGACAGGGCCAGCGAGACGGCTACACCTTC; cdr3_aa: CASGQGQGQRDGYTF
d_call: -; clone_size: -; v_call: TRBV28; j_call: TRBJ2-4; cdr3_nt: TGTGCCAGCAGTTTCCAAGGGGGGGCAGTCAAAAACATTCAGTACTTC; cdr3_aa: CASSFQGGAVKNIQYF
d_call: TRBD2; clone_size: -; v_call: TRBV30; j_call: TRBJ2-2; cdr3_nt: TGTGCCTGGCTAGCGGGGGCAAGGAGGGCCGGGGAGCTGTTTTTT; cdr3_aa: CAWLAGARRAGELFF
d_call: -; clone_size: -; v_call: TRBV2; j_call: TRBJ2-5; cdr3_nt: TGTGCCAGCTCGTTCGGGATAGTAGAGACCCAGTACTTC; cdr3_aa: CASSFGIVETQYF
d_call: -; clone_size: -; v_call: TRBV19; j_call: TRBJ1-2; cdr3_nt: TGTGCCAGTAGTATTTCGACAACTCCTTATGGCTACACCTTC; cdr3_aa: CASSISTTPYGYTF
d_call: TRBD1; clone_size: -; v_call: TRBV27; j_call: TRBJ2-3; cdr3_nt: TGTGCCAGCAGTCCCCGTGGAGGGACAGGGAGGGGGAACACAGATACGCAGTATTTT; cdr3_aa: CASSPRGGTGRGNTDTQYF
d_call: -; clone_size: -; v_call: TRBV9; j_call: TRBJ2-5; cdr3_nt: TGTGCCAGCAGCGTAGAAGAGAATTGGCGGGCCCAGTACTTC; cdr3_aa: CASSVEENWRAQYF
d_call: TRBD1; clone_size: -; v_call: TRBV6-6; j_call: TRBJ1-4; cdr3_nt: TGTGCCAGCCGGAGACAGGGGGGTGGGGAAAAACTGTTTTTT; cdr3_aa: CASRRQGGGEKLFF
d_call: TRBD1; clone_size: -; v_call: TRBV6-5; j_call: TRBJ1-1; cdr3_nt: TGTGCCAGCAGTACCGGACAGGGTTCGTTTCGAGCTTTCTTT; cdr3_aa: CASSTGQGSFRAFF
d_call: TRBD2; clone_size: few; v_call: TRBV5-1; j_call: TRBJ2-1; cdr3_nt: TGCGCCAGCAGCTCCGGGACTAGTAGGCATGAGCAGTTCTTC; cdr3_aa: CASSSGTSRHEQFF
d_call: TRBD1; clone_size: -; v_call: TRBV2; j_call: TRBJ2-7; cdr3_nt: TGTGCCAGCAGGGCGGGACAGGGAGGGAACGAGCAGTACTTC; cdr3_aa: CASRAGQGGNEQYF
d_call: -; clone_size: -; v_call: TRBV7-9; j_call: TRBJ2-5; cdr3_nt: TGTGCCAGCAGCTGGAAAGGGACTTCGGGAGAGACCCAGTACTTC; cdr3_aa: CASSWKGTSGETQYF
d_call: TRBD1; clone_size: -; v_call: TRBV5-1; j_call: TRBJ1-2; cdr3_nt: TGCGCCAGCAGCTACACAGGGGAGATTGGTGGCTACACCTTC; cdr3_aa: CASSYTGEIGGYTF
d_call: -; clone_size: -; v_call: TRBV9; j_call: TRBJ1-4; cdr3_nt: TGTGCCAGCAGCTCAAACAGGGAAAAACTGTTTTTT; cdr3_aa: CASSSNREKLFF
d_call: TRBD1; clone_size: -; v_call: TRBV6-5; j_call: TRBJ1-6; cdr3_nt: TGTGCCAGCAGTTACTCAGGGACAGGGGGGAGCTCACCCCTCCACTTT; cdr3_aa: CASSYSGTGGSSPLHF
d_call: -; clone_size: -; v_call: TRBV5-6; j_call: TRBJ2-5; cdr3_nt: TGTGCCAGCAGCTTGGAAGGACTATCTTGGGAGTACTTC; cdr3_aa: CASSLEGLSWEYF
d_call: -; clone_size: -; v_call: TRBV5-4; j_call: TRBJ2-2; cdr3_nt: TGTGCCAGCAGCTTGCCCACGAACACCGGGGAGCTGTTTTTT; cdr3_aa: CASSLPTNTGELFF
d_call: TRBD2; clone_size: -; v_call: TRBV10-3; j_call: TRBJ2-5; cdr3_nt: TGTGCCATCAGTAGCGGGAGTGCGGAGACCCAGTACTTC; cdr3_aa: CAISSGSAETQYF
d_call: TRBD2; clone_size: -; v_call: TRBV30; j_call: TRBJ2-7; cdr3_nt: TGTGCCTGGACCGCGGGAGCGGCCCACGAGCAGTACTTC; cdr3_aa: CAWTAGAAHEQYF